This is a list of T cell receptor beta chains from one sample in a study of T cell responses to AZD1222 COVID-19 vaccine. This table comes from immunoSEQ multiplex PCR, and its TCRdb copy is limited to in-frame clones, with some not included. The sample has more than 80,000 clones, approximately 85% seen once; the top ten hold over 10%. The source was peripheral blood, collected 28 days after the second AZD1222 dose. The receptors were sampled from an adult who received the AZD1222 COVID-19 vaccine. The CDR3 runs from the conserved cysteine through the conserved F or W. Fields, in order: V gene, D gene, J gene, clone size, CDR3 DNA, CDR3 protein. D genes are given only for firm matches. Size values are once, few and many counts, or a class for expanded clones, and some rows have none.

v_gene: TRBV18; d_gene: -; j_gene: TRBJ1-1; abundance: -; CDR3nt: TGTGCCAGCTCAGGCTCCGGGACCCGTGGGACTGAAGCTTTCTTT; CDR3aa: CASSGSGTRGTEAFF
v_gene: TRBV12-5; d_gene: TRBD1; j_gene: TRBJ1-6; abundance: -; CDR3nt: TGTGCTAGTGGTTTGTCAGGGGGTAATTCACCCCTCCACTTT; CDR3aa: CASGLSGGNSPLHF
v_gene: TRBV24-1; d_gene: TRBD1; j_gene: TRBJ2-5; abundance: -; CDR3nt: TGTGCCACCAGTGACTCGGGACAGCCACAAGAGACCCAGTACTTC; CDR3aa: CATSDSGQPQETQYF
v_gene: TRBV4-1; d_gene: -; j_gene: TRBJ2-2; abundance: -; CDR3nt: TGCGCCAGCAGCCACAACGGGAGGAACACCGGGGAGCTGTTTTTT; CDR3aa: CASSHNGRNTGELFF
v_gene: TRBV7-8; d_gene: -; j_gene: TRBJ1-1; abundance: -; CDR3nt: TGTGCCAGCAGCCCACAGGATTCCTCCACTGAAGCTTTCTTT; CDR3aa: CASSPQDSSTEAFF
v_gene: TRBV10-3; d_gene: -; j_gene: TRBJ1-2; abundance: -; CDR3nt: TGTGCCATCAGTGAGAACGGGGGGCGAGGCTATGGCTACACCTTC; CDR3aa: CAISENGGRGYGYTF
v_gene: TRBV5-6; d_gene: -; j_gene: TRBJ2-4; abundance: -; CDR3nt: TGTGCCAGCAGCCGGAGGGGAATTCGGGAAAACATTCAGTACTTC; CDR3aa: CASSRRGIRENIQYF
v_gene: TRBV6-2/TRBV6-3; d_gene: -; j_gene: TRBJ1-5; abundance: -; CDR3nt: TGTGCCAGCAGTCGGGCAGCCACTTATAGCAATCAGCCCCAGCATTTT; CDR3aa: CASSRAATYSNQPQHF
v_gene: TRBV24-1; d_gene: -; j_gene: TRBJ2-3; abundance: -; CDR3nt: TGTGCCACCAGTGATTTGGGGCCAGAGCAGCAGTATTTT; CDR3aa: CATSDLGPEQQYF
v_gene: TRBV18; d_gene: -; j_gene: TRBJ1-1; abundance: -; CDR3nt: TGTGCCAGCTCCCAAGATATGAACACTGAAGCTTTCTTT; CDR3aa: CASSQDMNTEAFF
v_gene: TRBV7-9; d_gene: -; j_gene: TRBJ2-1; abundance: few; CDR3nt: TGTGCCAGCAGCTTATCGAGCTCAGCGCAGTTCTTC; CDR3aa: CASSLSSSAQFF
v_gene: TRBV18; d_gene: -; j_gene: TRBJ1-5; abundance: -; CDR3nt: TGTGCCAGCTCGGGAGATAAAGGTCAGCCCCAGCATTTT; CDR3aa: CASSGDKGQPQHF
v_gene: TRBV18; d_gene: TRBD1; j_gene: TRBJ1-5; abundance: -; CDR3nt: TGTGCCAGCTCACCACTGAGGCTTTTGGGGACAGGCAATCAGCCCCAGCATTTT; CDR3aa: CASSPLRLLGTGNQPQHF
v_gene: TRBV18; d_gene: -; j_gene: TRBJ2-7; abundance: once; CDR3nt: TGTGCCAGCTCACCACCGACAGGAACCTACGAGCAGTACTTC; CDR3aa: CASSPPTGTYEQYF
v_gene: TRBV11-3; d_gene: -; j_gene: TRBJ1-1; abundance: -; CDR3nt: TGTGCCAGCAGCCCCAACTTTGGGGGGACCGACACTGAAGCTTTCTTT; CDR3aa: CASSPNFGGTDTEAFF
v_gene: TRBV6-6; d_gene: TRBD2; j_gene: TRBJ2-3; abundance: -; CDR3nt: TGTGCCAGCAGGCGAGCGGGAGGAAACACAGATACGCAGTATTTT; CDR3aa: CASRRAGGNTDTQYF
v_gene: TRBV28; d_gene: -; j_gene: TRBJ2-7; abundance: -; CDR3nt: TGTGCCAGCAGTTTATGGGGCGGGGACAGTTCCTACGAGCAGTACTTC; CDR3aa: CASSLWGGDSSYEQYF
v_gene: TRBV28; d_gene: -; j_gene: TRBJ2-1; abundance: once; CDR3nt: TGTGCCACCCAGCGGAGCTCCTACAATGAGCAGTTCTTC; CDR3aa: CATQRSSYNEQFF
v_gene: TRBV6-2/TRBV6-3; d_gene: -; j_gene: TRBJ1-2; abundance: -; CDR3nt: TGTGCCAGCAGTTACCCCCGGGACGGAAATTATGGCTACACCTTC; CDR3aa: CASSYPRDGNYGYTF
v_gene: TRBV7-8; d_gene: TRBD1; j_gene: TRBJ2-7; abundance: -; CDR3nt: TGTGCCAGCAGCTTAGGACACTCATACAGGGGGTCCACAGGGCAGTACTTC; CDR3aa: CASSLGHSYRGSTGQYF
v_gene: TRBV2; d_gene: -; j_gene: TRBJ1-6; abundance: -; CDR3nt: TGTGCCAGCAGAGGAACCGGGACTTTCGTATTGTCACCCCTCCACTTT; CDR3aa: CASRGTGTFVLSPLHF
v_gene: TRBV9; d_gene: -; j_gene: TRBJ1-1; abundance: -; CDR3nt: TGTGCCAGCAGCGTAGGCCCCGGTGGGATGGCTGAAGCTTTCTTT; CDR3aa: CASSVGPGGMAEAFF
v_gene: TRBV9; d_gene: -; j_gene: TRBJ2-1; abundance: -; CDR3nt: TGTGCCAGCAGCGTAGACGGGACTTTCAATGAGCAGTTCTTC; CDR3aa: CASSVDGTFNEQFF
v_gene: TRBV5-6; d_gene: TRBD2; j_gene: TRBJ2-5; abundance: -; CDR3nt: TGTGCCAGCAGCTTGGTTGGGCGTCTAGCGGGCGAGACCCAGTACTTC; CDR3aa: CASSLVGRLAGETQYF
v_gene: TRBV5-1; d_gene: TRBD2; j_gene: TRBJ2-2; abundance: -; CDR3nt: TGCGCCAGCAGCTTGTTGACTAGCGGGACCGGGGAGCTGTTTTTT; CDR3aa: CASSLLTSGTGELFF
v_gene: TRBV11-2; d_gene: -; j_gene: TRBJ1-3; abundance: -; CDR3nt: TGTGCCAGCAGCCCACGAAACACCATATATTTT; CDR3aa: CASSPRNTIYF
v_gene: TRBV28; d_gene: -; j_gene: TRBJ1-4; abundance: once; CDR3nt: TGTGCCAGCAGGCAGACAGCACTTCCTGAAAAACTGTTTTTT; CDR3aa: CASRQTALPEKLFF
v_gene: TRBV7-2; d_gene: TRBD2; j_gene: TRBJ2-7; abundance: few; CDR3nt: TGTGCCAGCAGCTCTGTGGCCGGGACTAATAACGAGCAGTACTTC; CDR3aa: CASSSVAGTNNEQYF
v_gene: TRBV12-3/TRBV12-4; d_gene: -; j_gene: TRBJ1-2; abundance: -; CDR3nt: TGTGCCAGCAGTCTCGGGGGCGGCTACACCTTC; CDR3aa: CASSLGGGYTF
v_gene: TRBV7-6; d_gene: -; j_gene: TRBJ1-1; abundance: -; CDR3nt: TGTGCCAGCAGCTTAGGGGTGGAGGGCGGAAACACTGAAGCTTTCTTT; CDR3aa: CASSLGVEGGNTEAFF
v_gene: TRBV10-1; d_gene: -; j_gene: TRBJ2-1; abundance: -; CDR3nt: TGCGCCAGCAGTGAGAAGGGTCAGGGCGTGAACAATGAGCAGTTCTTC; CDR3aa: CASSEKGQGVNNEQFF
v_gene: TRBV6-5; d_gene: -; j_gene: TRBJ1-3; abundance: -; CDR3nt: TGTGCCAGCAGGGCCGGGCCTAGCTCTGGAAACACCATATATTTT; CDR3aa: CASRAGPSSGNTIYF
v_gene: TRBV5-5; d_gene: -; j_gene: TRBJ1-1; abundance: few; CDR3nt: TGTGCCAGCAGCTTGGGAAGGGGCGCAAATTGGCCTGAAGCTTTCTTT; CDR3aa: CASSLGRGANWPEAFF
v_gene: TRBV12-3/TRBV12-4; d_gene: -; j_gene: TRBJ1-6; abundance: once; CDR3nt: TGTGCCAGCAGCCCCCAACAGGGTTCACCCCTCCACTTT; CDR3aa: CASSPQQGSPLHF